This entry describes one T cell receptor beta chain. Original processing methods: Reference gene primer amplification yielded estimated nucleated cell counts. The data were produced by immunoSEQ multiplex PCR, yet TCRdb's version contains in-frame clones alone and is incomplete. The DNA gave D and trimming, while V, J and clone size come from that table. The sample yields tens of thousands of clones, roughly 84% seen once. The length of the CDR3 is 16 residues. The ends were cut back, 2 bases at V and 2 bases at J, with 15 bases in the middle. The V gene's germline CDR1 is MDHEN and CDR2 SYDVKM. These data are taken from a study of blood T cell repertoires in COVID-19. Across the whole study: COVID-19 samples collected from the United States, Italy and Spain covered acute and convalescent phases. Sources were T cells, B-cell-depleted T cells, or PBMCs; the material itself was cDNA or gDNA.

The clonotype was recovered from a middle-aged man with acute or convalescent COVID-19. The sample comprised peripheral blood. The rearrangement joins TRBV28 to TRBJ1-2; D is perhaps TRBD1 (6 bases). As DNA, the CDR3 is TGTGCCAGCAGTTTACCCAAGACAGGATCAAACTATGGCTACACCTTC. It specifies CASSLPKTGSNYGYTF.